This T cell receptor beta chain was captured by sequencing in a study of shared clonotypes between healthy human individuals. In this sample, this clone turned up a few times. CDR1 and CDR2 (germline): SEHNR, FQNEAQ (reference sequence). This CDR3 comprises 8 residues. Trimming shortened V by 10 bases and J by 9 bases, and 7 bases separated the two germline ends. The study ran the assay at deep level. The material for each subset, its genomic DNA, was split evenly across several immunoSEQ plates. Produced via immunoSEQ multiplex PCR; TCRdb's table is partial and in-frame only. The sample lists approximately 940,000 clones, around 80% seen once, with approximately 1.5% in the top ten.

The V gene is TRBV7-9, the J gene TRBJ2-7, with a possible D match to TRBD2 (6 bases). Specimen: memory CD4+ T cells sorted from blood. Documented subset: CD45RA-negative fraction. This TCR was sampled from a man aged 18 to 29 in good health. The CDR3 sequence is CAKAGQYF. DNA of the CDR3: TGTGCCAAAGCGGGGCAGTACTTC. Full variable domain (remainder filled in from reference TRBV7-9 and TRBJ2-7): DTGVSQNPRHKITKRGQNVTFRCDPISEHNRLYWYRQTLGQGPEFLTYFQNEAQLEKSRLLSDRFSAERPKGSFSTLEIQRTEQGDSAMYLCAKAGQYFGPGTRLTVT.